Sequencing of this T cell receptor (beta chain) was carried out in a study of blood T cells in healthy people across ages. Next came a second PCR, run for about 7 to 12 cycles, which used a sample-barcoded 5' primer along with a J-beta primer mix. With 12 random nucleotides, a template-switch adaptor tagged each individual cDNA molecule. One entry per CDR3 protein results from TCRdb running MiXCR on the 5' RACE reads. The sample holds about 670,000 distinct CDR3 sequences, 40% to 65% seen once. Germline-derived CDR1 and CDR2 are LNHNV and YYDKDF (reference sequence). Unmatched junction bases numbered 7, after V lost 0 bases and J lost 0 bases. This CDR3 is 18 amino acids long. The people who gave samples were healthy Caucasians from Russia, aged about 6 to 95.

The chain recombines TRBV15 with TRBJ2-4; TRBD1 matches at 8 bases. Sequencing was done on a sample of blood. This clonotype originated in a woman of 80 years or more in good health. The CDR3: CATSRDFTGGIAKNIQYF. CDR3 DNA sequence: TGTGCCACCAGCAGAGATTTTACAGGGGGGATAGCCAAAAACATTCAGTACTTC.